This T cell receptor beta chain was captured in a study of shared clonotypes between healthy human individuals. V lost 5 bases, J lost 6 bases, and 7 bases stayed unmatched. The germline gives CDR1 GTSNPN, CDR2 SVGIG (reference sequence). The CDR3 has 13 amino acids. General study results and limits: Estimated clonotype richness was generally higher in naive than memory subsets. Clonotype sharing across donors was expected to vary with sequencing depth.

Details on this clone: Its target is not known.

The repertoire was sequenced with immunoSEQ multiplex PCR; TCRdb's copy has only in-frame clones and lacks some. The sample yields hundreds of thousands of clones, about two thirds seen once. This receptor was identified in a woman under 40 in good health. The chain links TRBV30 to TRBJ2-7, with 10 bases aligning to TRBD1. What was sequenced was memory CD4+ T cells sorted from blood. The sample's subset: CD45RA-negative fraction. CDR3 nucleotides: TGTGCCTGGGGGACAGGGGCTACCCTCGAGCAGTACTTC. Translating it yields CAWGTGATLEQYF.